This is a list of T cell receptor beta chains from one sample in a study of CD8 T cells in ankylosing spondylitis. TCRdb reanalysed the 5' RACE reads using MiXCR and keeps one entry per CDR3 protein. Here the sample spans 800,000 to 900,000 distinct CDR3 sequences, roughly 12% being singletons. Sequenced material: blood, either unsorted or a sorted T cell fraction (not recorded which). All receptors come from a male donor with ankylosing spondylitis. Both conserved end residues are part of each CDR3.

TRBJ1-4,TRBV5-1,CASSLEGREKLFF
TRBJ2-2,TRBV5-1,CASSLRSPTNTGELFF
TRBJ2-1,TRBV5-1,CASRQGGATYNEQFF
TRBJ2-3,TRBV5-1,CASSFGGSASTDTQYF
TRBJ2-3,TRBV4-1,CASSPDRVVAGDTQYF
TRBJ2-5,TRBV6-1,CASSKDREETQYF
TRBJ2-7,TRBV5-6,CASRNGTARSRVVHEQYF
TRBJ2-3,TRBV7-2,CASSFGGGGADTQYF
TRBJ1-2,TRBV12-3/TRBV12-4,CASTGRRRSDSNYGYTF
TRBJ2-3,TRBV11-2,CASSSPWSGGAWTDTQYF
TRBJ2-1,TRBV15,CATRGDWVSNEQFF
TRBJ2-5,TRBV7-3,CASSLLGGIQETQYF
TRBJ1-1,TRBV29-1,CSVGRSQMNTEAFF
TRBJ2-2,TRBV24-1,CATSDLRHSNTGELFF
TRBJ2-1,TRBV20-1,CSAHPSGRLYNEQFF
TRBJ2-2,TRBV7-2,CASSFLGGVNTGELFF
TRBJ2-1,TRBV15,CATSRERTGGQFF
TRBJ1-4,TRBV5-6,CASSLVRINEKLFF
TRBJ1-5,TRBV12-3/TRBV12-4,CASSWTASNQPQHF
TRBJ2-1,TRBV20-1,CSAKQDSYNEQFF
TRBJ1-2,TRBV29-1,CSAYFYGYTF
TRBJ2-1,TRBV7-2,CASSLDWGPYNEQFF
TRBJ2-5,TRBV9,CASSPWKGKETQYF
TRBJ1-2,TRBV15,CATSRARQGVTYGYTF
TRBJ1-2,TRBV28,CASSHIFGYTF
TRBJ1-1,TRBV7-9,CASSLHPGEVSAAFF
TRBJ2-7,TRBV6-5,CASSYPIGTSESYEQYF
TRBJ1-1,TRBV10-3,CAISESGMNTEAFF
TRBJ2-7,TRBV4-3,CASSQEEGDEQYF
TRBJ2-7,TRBV21-1,CASSKGTSGFYEQYF
TRBJ1-2,TRBV28,CAVQTGRINYGYTF
TRBJ1-5,TRBV10-3,CAISEGVVRGNQPQHF
TRBJ2-7,TRBV4-3,CASSQDTLAVGAYEQYF
TRBJ1-4,TRBV10-3,CATYPGLGNEKLFF
TRBJ1-3,TRBV7-9,CASSRAIYTDTIYF
TRBJ1-1,TRBV7-2,CASSLTRGRTEAFF
TRBJ2-7,TRBV7-6,CASSPSFGRGYEQYF
TRBJ2-1,TRBV5-1,CASSLQSSYNEQFF
TRBJ1-1,TRBV7-9,CASSQQGAEAFF
TRBJ2-1,TRBV20-1,CSASGGTAYNEQFF
TRBJ2-1,TRBV6-5,CASSFTSAYNEQFF
TRBJ2-6,TRBV20-1,CSARDRRGLPGANVLTF
TRBJ1-1,TRBV20-1,CSANSGPMNTEAFF
TRBJ2-2,TRBV12-3/TRBV12-4,CASSFRIRNTGELFF
TRBJ2-1,TRBV7-2,CASSLGDLREQFF
TRBJ1-4,TRBV29-1,CSVSRLRDEKLFF
TRBJ2-4,TRBV20-1,CSASRRAVQYF
TRBJ1-2,TRBV6-1,CASSLKGGGPYGYTF
TRBJ2-5,TRBV20-1,CSAHWAAGERGKTQYF
TRBJ2-6,TRBV20-1,CSAPGRSSGANVLTF
TRBJ2-3,TRBV20-1,CSAVLFGVESDTQYF
TRBJ1-5,TRBV12-3/TRBV12-4,CASSLGGSPYRPQHF
TRBJ2-7,TRBV4-3,CASSQDPRKGGYEQYF
TRBJ2-5,TRBV20-1,CSARGGETQYF
TRBJ2-7,TRBV24-1,CATSDHRDLRPYEQYF
TRBJ1-5,TRBV27,CASKDAGLGAQHF
TRBJ2-1,TRBV7-2,CASSLILRGDYNEQFF
TRBJ2-4,TRBV2,CASKPSDLSSQYF
TRBJ1-1,TRBV20-1,CSARDLRGNTEAFF